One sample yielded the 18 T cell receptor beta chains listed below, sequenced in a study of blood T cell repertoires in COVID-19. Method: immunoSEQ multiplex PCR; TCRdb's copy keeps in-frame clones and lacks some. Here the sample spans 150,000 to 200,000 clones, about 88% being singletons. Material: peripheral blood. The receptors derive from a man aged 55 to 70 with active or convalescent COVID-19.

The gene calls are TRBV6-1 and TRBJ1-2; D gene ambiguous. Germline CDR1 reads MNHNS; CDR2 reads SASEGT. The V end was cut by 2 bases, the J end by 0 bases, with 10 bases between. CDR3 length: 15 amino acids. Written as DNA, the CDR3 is TGTGCCAGCAGTGAAATCCAGGCCTCTAACTATGGCTACACCTTC. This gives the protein CASSEIQASNYGYTF.

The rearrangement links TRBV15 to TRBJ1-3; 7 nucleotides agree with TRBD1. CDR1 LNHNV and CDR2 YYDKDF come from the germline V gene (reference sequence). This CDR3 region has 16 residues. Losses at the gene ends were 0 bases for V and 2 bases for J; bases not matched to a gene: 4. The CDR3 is CATSREGQLTGNTIYF. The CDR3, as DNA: TGTGCCACCAGCAGAGAGGGACAGTTAACTGGAAACACCATATATTTT.

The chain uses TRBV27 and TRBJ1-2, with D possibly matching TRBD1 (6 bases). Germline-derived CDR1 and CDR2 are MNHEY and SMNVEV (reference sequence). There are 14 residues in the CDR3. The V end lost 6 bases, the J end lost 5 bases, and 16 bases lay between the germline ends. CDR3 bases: TGTGCCAGCAGCTCAACAGGGTGGGGGTATGGCTACACCTTC. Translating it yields CASSSTGWGYGYTF.

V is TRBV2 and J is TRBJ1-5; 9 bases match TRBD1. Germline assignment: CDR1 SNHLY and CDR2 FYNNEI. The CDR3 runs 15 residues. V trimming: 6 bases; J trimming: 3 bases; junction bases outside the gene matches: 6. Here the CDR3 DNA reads TGTGCCAGCAGCAATACAGGGGGCTACAATCAGCCCCAGCATTTT. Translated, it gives CASSNTGGYNQPQHF.

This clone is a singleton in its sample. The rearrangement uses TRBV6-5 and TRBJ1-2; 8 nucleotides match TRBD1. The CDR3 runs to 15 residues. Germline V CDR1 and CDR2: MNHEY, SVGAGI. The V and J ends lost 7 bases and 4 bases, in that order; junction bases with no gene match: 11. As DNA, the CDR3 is TGTGCCAGCAATTCAGGGGGCAGGGGTATCTATGGCTACACCTTC. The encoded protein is CASNSGGRGIYGYTF.

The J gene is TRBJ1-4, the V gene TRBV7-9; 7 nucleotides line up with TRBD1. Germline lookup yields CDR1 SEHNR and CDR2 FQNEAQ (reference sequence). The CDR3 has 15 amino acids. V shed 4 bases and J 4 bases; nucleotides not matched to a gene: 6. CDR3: CASSSGQALNEKLFF. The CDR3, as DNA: TGTGCCAGCAGCTCCGGACAGGCGCTTAATGAAAAACTGTTTTTT.

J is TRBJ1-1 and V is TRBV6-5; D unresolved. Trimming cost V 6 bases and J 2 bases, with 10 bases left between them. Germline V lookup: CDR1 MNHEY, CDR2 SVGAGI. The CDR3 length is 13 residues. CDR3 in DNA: TGTGCCAGCAGCCGGGAGATAAACACTGAAGCTTTCTTT. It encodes CASSREINTEAFF.

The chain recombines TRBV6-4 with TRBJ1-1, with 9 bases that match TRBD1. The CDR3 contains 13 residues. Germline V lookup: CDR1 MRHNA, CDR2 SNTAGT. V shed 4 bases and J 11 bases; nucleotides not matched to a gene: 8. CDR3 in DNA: TGTGCCAGCAGTGCCCGGACAGGGGCGGTCGCTTTCTTT. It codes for CASSARTGAVAFF.

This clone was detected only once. Here the CDR3 DNA reads TGCGCCAGCAGCTTACCCGAAGGGAGCACTGAAGCTTTCTTT. Encoded protein: CASSLPEGSTEAFF. The rearrangement uses TRBV5-1 and TRBJ1-1; D gene unclear. The V gene's germline CDR1 is SGHRS and CDR2 YFSETQ. With 2 bases removed from V and 4 bases from J, the gap between germline ends came to 12 bases. The CDR3 is 14 residues long.

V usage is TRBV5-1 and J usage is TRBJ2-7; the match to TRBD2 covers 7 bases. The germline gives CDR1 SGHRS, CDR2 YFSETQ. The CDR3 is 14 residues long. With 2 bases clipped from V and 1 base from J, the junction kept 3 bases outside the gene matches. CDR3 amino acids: CASSLGAGSYEQYF. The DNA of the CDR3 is TGCGCCAGCAGCTTAGGAGCGGGATCCTACGAGCAGTACTTC.

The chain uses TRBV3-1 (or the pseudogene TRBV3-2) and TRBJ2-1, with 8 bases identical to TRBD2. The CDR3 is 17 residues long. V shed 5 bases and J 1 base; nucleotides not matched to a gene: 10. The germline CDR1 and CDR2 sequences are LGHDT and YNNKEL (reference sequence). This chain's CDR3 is CASSFTGLAGSYNEQFF. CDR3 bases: TGTGCCAGCAGCTTCACGGGATTAGCGGGGTCCTACAATGAGCAGTTCTTC.

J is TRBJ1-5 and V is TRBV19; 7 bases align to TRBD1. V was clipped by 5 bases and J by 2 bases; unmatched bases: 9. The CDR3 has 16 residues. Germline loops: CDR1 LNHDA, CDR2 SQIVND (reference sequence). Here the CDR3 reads CASSPSRTGRNQPQHF. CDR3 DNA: TGTGCCAGTAGTCCATCCCGGACAGGACGCAATCAGCCCCAGCATTTT.

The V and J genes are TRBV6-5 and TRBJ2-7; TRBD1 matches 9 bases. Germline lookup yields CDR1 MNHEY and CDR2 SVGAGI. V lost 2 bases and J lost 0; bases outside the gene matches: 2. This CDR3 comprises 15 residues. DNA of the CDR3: TGTGCCAGCAGTTACGGGACAGGGAGCTCCTACGAGCAGTACTTC. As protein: CASSYGTGSSYEQYF.

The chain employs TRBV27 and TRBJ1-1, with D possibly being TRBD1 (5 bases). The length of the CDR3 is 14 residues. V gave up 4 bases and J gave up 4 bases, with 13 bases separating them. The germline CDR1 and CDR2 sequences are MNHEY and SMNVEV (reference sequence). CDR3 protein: CASSWNSGFTEAFF. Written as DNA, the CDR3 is TGTGCCAGCAGTTGGAATTCAGGGTTCACTGAAGCTTTCTTT.

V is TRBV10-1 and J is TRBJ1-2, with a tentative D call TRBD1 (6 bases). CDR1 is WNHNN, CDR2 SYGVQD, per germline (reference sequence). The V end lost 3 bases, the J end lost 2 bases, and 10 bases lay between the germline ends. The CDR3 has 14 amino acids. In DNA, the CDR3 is TGCGCCAGCAGTGAAACAGGGCGGAACTATGGCTACACCTTC. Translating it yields CASSETGRNYGYTF.

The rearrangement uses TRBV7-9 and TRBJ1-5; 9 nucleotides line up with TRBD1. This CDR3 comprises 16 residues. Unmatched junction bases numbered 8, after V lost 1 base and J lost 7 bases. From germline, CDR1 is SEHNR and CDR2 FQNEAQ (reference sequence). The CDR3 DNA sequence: TGTGCCAGCAGCTTAGGAGGCACAGGGGGCAGGCAGCCCCAGCATTTT. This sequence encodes CASSLGGTGGRQPQHF.

The DNA of the CDR3 is TGTGCCGGAGGAAGGGGGCCTGATGGCTACACCTTC. It encodes CAGGRGPDGYTF. This chain connects TRBV28 to TRBJ1-2, with TRBD1 matching over 7 bases. The CDR3 is made up of 12 amino acids. J lost 6 bases, V lost 11 bases, and 9 bases had no gene match. The V gene's germline CDR1 is MDHEN and CDR2 SYDVKM.

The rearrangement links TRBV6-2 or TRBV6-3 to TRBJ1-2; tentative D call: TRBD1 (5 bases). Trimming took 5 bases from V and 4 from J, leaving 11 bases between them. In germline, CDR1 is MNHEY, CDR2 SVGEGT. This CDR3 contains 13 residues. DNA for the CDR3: TGTGCCAGCAGTCCCAGGGCACCCTATGGCTACACCTTC. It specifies CASSPRAPYGYTF.